This T cell receptor (beta chain) was sequenced during a study of CD8 T cells in ankylosing spondylitis. MiXCR was run by TCRdb on the 5' RACE reads, yielding one entry per CDR3 protein. The sample lists around 160,000 distinct CDR3 sequences; 11% were seen once. The CDR3 spans 15 residues. V lost 1 base, J lost 6 bases, and 8 bases stayed unmatched. CDR1 is SEHNR and CDR2 is FQNEAQ in the germline V gene (reference sequence). For this clonotype: The antigen is not known.

The study's findings and limits: Clones linked to disease were reported to show significant enrichment in matched ankylosing spondylitis synovial fluid.

Sequenced input: blood, either unsorted or a sorted T cell fraction (not recorded which). This receptor was identified in a male donor with ankylosing spondylitis or in good health (not recorded which). J is TRBJ1-1 and V is TRBV7-9, with TRBD1 identical over 7 bases. The DNA for the CDR3 is TGTGCCAGCAGCTTAGTCGCACCGGGACAGTCTGAAGCTTTCTTT. Protein: CASSLVAPGQSEAFF.